Listed here are 27 T cell receptor beta chains from one sample, sequenced in a study of PD-1 blockade in classical Hodgkin lymphoma. Relapses following autologous stem cell transplantation were seen in all patients, with brentuximab vedotin exposure varying. Sequencing used immunoSEQ multiplex PCR; TCRdb keeps in-frame clones, though not all of them. The data hold more than 20,000 clones, with approximately 64% observed a single time. The sequences come from peripheral blood mononuclear cells (PBMCs), collected before the second cycle of nivolumab. Source of these receptors: a human donor with classical Hodgkin lymphoma.

The rearrangement links TRBV19 to TRBJ2-7; 7 bases line up with TRBD1. The germline CDR1 and CDR2 sequences are LNHDA and SQIVND (reference sequence). This CDR3 has 14 amino acids. The V and J ends lost 3 bases and 6 bases, in that order; junction bases with no gene match: 8. The CDR3 DNA is TGTGCCAGTAGTATCGAGGCAGGGGGTAGCGAGCAGTACTTC. It is translated as CASSIEAGGSEQYF.

J is TRBJ1-1 and V is TRBV2; 9 bases map to TRBD1. The CDR3 spans 14 residues. V lost 6 bases, J lost 4 bases, and 6 bases stayed unmatched. The germline V gene encodes CDR1 SNHLY and CDR2 FYNNEI. The CDR3 region is CASRYRGRGTEAFF. The CDR3, as DNA: TGTGCCAGCAGATACAGGGGGCGTGGCACTGAAGCTTTCTTT.

This sequence joins TRBV6-1 and TRBJ1-4, with D possibly TRBD1 on 6 matching bases. The CDR3 has 13 residues. V was pared by 7 bases and J by 4 bases, with 10 bases between. Germline CDR1 reads MNHNS; CDR2 reads SASEGT. CDR3 in amino acids: CASKRGSNEKLFF. The CDR3 nucleotides are TGTGCCAGCAAGAGGGGGAGTAATGAAAAACTGTTTTTT.

J is TRBJ2-7 and V is TRBV5-1; D is perhaps TRBD2 (5 bases). This CDR3 spans 15 amino acids. The germline V and J ends were trimmed by 4 bases and 0 bases, with 14 bases remaining between them. Germline V gene sequence: CDR1 SGHRS, CDR2 YFSETQ. As DNA, the CDR3 is TGCGCCAGCAGCCCCGGCGTTGGGAGCTCCTACGAGCAGTACTTC. It translates to CASSPGVGSSYEQYF. Supplemented by reference TRBV5-1 and TRBJ2-7, the full variable domain reads KAGVTQTPRYLIKTRGQQVTLSCSPISGHRSVSWYQQTPGQGLQFLFEYFSETQRNKGNFPGRFSGRQFSNSRSEMNVSTLELGDSALYLCASSPGVGSSYEQYFGPGTRLTVT.

V and J are TRBV6-6 and TRBJ1-3, with D uncertain. Germline CDR1 reads MNHNY; CDR2 reads SVGAGI (reference sequence). The CDR3 runs 10 residues. The V end was cut by 6 bases, the J end by 4 bases, with 1 base between. CDR3 DNA: TGTGCCAGCAGGGGAAACACCATATATTTT. Its translation: CASRGNTIYF.

In nucleotides, the CDR3 is TGCGCCAGCAGTGAGTCGGCTAGCGGGAACAATGAGCAGTTCTTC. This codes for CASSESASGNNEQFF. The rearrangement joins TRBV10-2 to TRBJ2-1; 9 nucleotides align to TRBD2. The CDR3 extends over 15 amino acids. Germline trimming cut 0 bases from V and 5 bases from J; bases unmatched to any gene: 2. Germline V gives CDR1 WSHSY, CDR2 SAAADI.

J is TRBJ2-7 and V is TRBV28; D is perhaps TRBD2 (6 bases). Looked up from germline, CDR1 is MDHEN and CDR2 is SYDVKM. The V and J ends lost 6 bases and 2 bases respectively, with 14 bases between them. This CDR3 comprises 14 residues. CDR3 region: CASRTGTPPYEQYF. The CDR3 DNA is TGTGCCAGCAGAACCGGGACTCCACCCTACGAGCAGTACTTC.

This clone was seen a handful of times. The chain joins TRBV28 to TRBJ2-7; 14 positions agree with TRBD2. In germline, CDR1 is MDHEN, CDR2 SYDVKM. V lost 5 bases, J lost 3 bases, and 6 bases stayed unmatched. The CDR3 runs to 16 residues. CDR3: CASSLGLAGVDYEQYF. The CDR3 DNA reads TGTGCCAGCAGTCTGGGACTAGCGGGGGTCGACTACGAGCAGTACTTC.

The CDR3 nucleotides are TGTGCCAGCAGCCCCCCTCGGTCACCCCACGAGCAGTACTTC. Its translation is CASSPPRSPHEQYF. The rearrangement uses TRBV11-2 and TRBJ2-7; D call uncertain. This CDR3 comprises 14 residues. CDR1 is SGHAT, CDR2 FQNNGV, per germline. The V and J ends lost 5 bases and 5 bases respectively, with 16 bases between them.

This CDR3 reads CAWSVSDLRGNQPQHF. For the CDR3, the DNA is TGTGCCTGGAGTGTGTCGGACCTGAGAGGCAATCAGCCCCAGCATTTT. This chain links TRBV30 with TRBJ1-5, with unresolved D. Germline V CDR1 and CDR2: GTSNPN, SVGIG (reference sequence). Trimming removed 0 bases from V and 2 bases from J, with 14 bases in between. The CDR3 has 16 residues.

This sequence joins TRBV18 and TRBJ1-1; D unresolved. V gave up 0 bases and J gave up 6 bases, with 14 bases separating them. CDR1 is KGHSH, CDR2 LQKENI, per germline. This CDR3 spans 15 amino acids. In DNA form, the CDR3 reads TGTGCCAGCTCACCACCGTCTCCAGGTCTGGCTGAAGCTTTCTTT. It codes for CASSPPSPGLAEAFF.

This chain connects TRBV6-6 to TRBJ1-6; the D gene is possibly TRBD1 (5 bases). CDR3 length equals 14 residues. The germline V gene encodes CDR1 MNHNY and CDR2 SVGAGI (reference sequence). V gave up 4 bases and J gave up 10 bases, with 14 bases separating them. For the CDR3, the DNA is TGTGCCAGCAGTTTTCTGGGACGGGAATCACCCCTCCACTTT. Protein sequence: CASSFLGRESPLHF.

In its sample, this clone was seen a few times. The chain combines TRBV7-2 with TRBJ2-7; TRBD1 aligns across 9 bases. Germline trimming cut 5 bases from V and 1 base from J; bases unmatched to any gene: 6. Per the germline V gene, CDR1 is SGHTA and CDR2 is FQGNSA. The CDR3 covers 15 residues. For the CDR3, the DNA is TGTGCCAGCAGCCCACCCGGGACAGGGTCCTACGAGCAGTACTTC. This sequence encodes CASSPPGTGSYEQYF.

Comments on this clone: Other DNA sequences from this sample encode an identical CDR3 as well. The V and J genes are TRBV5-1 and TRBJ1-4; D is ambiguous. V was clipped by 0 bases and J by 2 bases, with 8 bases between them. The V gene's germline CDR1 is SGHRS and CDR2 YFSETQ. The CDR3 totals 15 residues. CDR3 amino acids: CASSLGRSTNEKLFF. The DNA of the CDR3 is TGCGCCAGCAGCTTGGGCCGCTCCACTAATGAAAAACTGTTTTTT. The full variable domain, its missing parts supplied by reference TRBV5-1 and TRBJ1-4, is KAGVTQTPRYLIKTRGQQVTLSCSPISGHRSVSWYQQTPGQGLQFLFEYFSETQRNKGNFPGRFSGRQFSNSRSEMNVSTLELGDSALYLCASSLGRSTNEKLFFGSGTQLSVL.

This clone was seen a handful of times. The chain employs TRBV5-6 and TRBJ2-6; D is perhaps TRBD2 (5 bases). The CDR3 has 15 amino acids. CDR1 and CDR2 (germline): SGHDT, YYEEEE. Trimming took off 0 bases at V and 6 bases at J, with 10 bases between the two ends. In DNA form, the CDR3 reads TGTGCCAGCAGCTTGGTGGGGAGTGAGGCCAACGTCCTGACTTTC. It is translated as CASSLVGSEANVLTF.

V and J are TRBV4-2 and TRBJ2-7; D may be TRBD1 or TRBD2 (6 bases each). V lost 0 bases and J lost 2, with 8 bases in between. The CDR3 loop spans 14 amino acids. Germline-derived CDR1 and CDR2 are LGHNA and YNFKEQ. Here the CDR3 DNA reads TGTGCCAGCAGCCAAGAGAGGGGGGCCTACGAGCAGTACTTC. This translates into CASSQERGAYEQYF.

This clone has a handful of counts. The V and J genes are TRBV7-2 and TRBJ2-1, with 7 bases fitting TRBD2. V gave up 5 bases and J gave up 0 bases; unmatched junction bases: 13. CDR1 is SGHTA and CDR2 is FQGNSA in the germline V gene. This CDR3 has 18 residues. CDR3 in amino acids: CASSPSGGLLSSYNEQFF. CDR3 nucleotide sequence: TGTGCCAGCAGCCCCTCCGGGGGGTTATTGAGCTCCTACAATGAGCAGTTCTTC.

The CDR3 region is CASSYSGTGTTGELFF. CDR3 DNA: TGTGCCAGCAGTTACTCCGGGACAGGGACCACCGGGGAGCTGTTTTTT. This chain joins TRBV6-5 and TRBJ2-2; 9 bases map to TRBD1. The CDR3 is made up of 16 amino acids. With V trimmed by 0 bases and J by 4 bases, 3 bases remained unmatched. Germline loops: CDR1 MNHEY, CDR2 SVGAGI.

This clone came up a few times. V is TRBV19 and J is TRBJ1-1; no definite D call. The CDR3 is 14 amino acids. V lost 2 bases and J lost 4, with 11 bases in between. The germline V gene has CDR1 LNHDA and CDR2 SQIVND (reference sequence). The chain's CDR3 is CASSIYGTATEAFF. CDR3 nucleotide sequence: TGTGCCAGTAGTATATATGGCACCGCCACTGAAGCTTTCTTT.

The V call is TRBV28, the J call TRBJ2-2; TRBD1 matches 9 bases. The J segment lost 2 bases and the V segment lost 5 bases, leaving 6 bases of the junction unmatched. This CDR3 spans 16 amino acids. Germline V CDR1 and CDR2: MDHEN, SYDVKM. DNA for the CDR3: TGTGCCAGCAGTGTACCGGGACAGGGAAACACCGGGGAGCTGTTTTTT. Translated: CASSVPGQGNTGELFF.

The chain recombines TRBV5-1 with TRBJ2-7; D not resolved. Germline loops: CDR1 SGHRS, CDR2 YFSETQ. The CDR3 contains 17 residues. The ends were cut back, 0 bases at V and 1 base at J, with 17 bases in the middle. The CDR3 sequence is CASSLGFRAGWSYEQYF. The CDR3 DNA follows: TGCGCCAGCAGCTTGGGGTTCCGGGCCGGGTGGTCCTACGAGCAGTACTTC.

By proportion, this clone is medium-sized (0.01 to 0.1%). This sequence joins TRBV5-4 and TRBJ2-2; D is ambiguous. Germline-derived CDR1 and CDR2 are SGHNT and YYREEE (reference sequence). V lost 0 bases and J lost 0, with 9 bases in between. The CDR3 runs to 16 residues. CDR3: CASSLARGANTGELFF. The CDR3 DNA is TGTGCCAGCAGCTTGGCACGCGGAGCGAACACCGGGGAGCTGTTTTTT.

This rearrangement joins TRBV7-9 to TRBJ2-6; 9 bases line up with TRBD1. The CDR3 consists of 15 residues. Per germline, CDR1 SEHNR and CDR2 FQNEAQ (reference sequence). Trimming took 5 bases from V and 4 from J; bases not matched to a gene: 3. CDR3 DNA: TGTGCCAGCAGCCGGACAGGGGCCGGGGCCAACGTCCTGACTTTC. Amino acid sequence: CASSRTGAGANVLTF.

This chain uses TRBV9 with TRBJ2-7; possibly TRBD1 or TRBD2 for D (5 bases each). There are 15 residues in the CDR3. Trimming cost V 0 bases and J 0 bases, with 10 bases left between them. Germline assignment: CDR1 SGDLS and CDR2 YYNGEE. Here the CDR3 reads CASSVGGTVSYEQYF. CDR3 nucleotides: TGTGCCAGCAGCGTAGGTGGGACGGTCTCCTACGAGCAGTACTTC.

The chain carries TRBV7-9 and TRBJ2-1, with a possible D match to TRBD2 (6 bases). Trimming removed 10 bases at V and 0 bases at J, with 19 bases between. Germline values: CDR1 SEHNR, CDR2 FQNEAQ (reference sequence). The CDR3 is 16 residues long. The CDR3 region is CATTGDSLSSYNEQFF. In nucleotides, the CDR3 is TGTGCCACCACCGGGGACTCATTGAGCTCCTACAATGAGCAGTTCTTC.

This clone has only a few counts. This chain uses TRBV7-2 with TRBJ2-7, with D maybe TRBD1 (6 bases). This CDR3 is built from 14 residues. Germline V gene data show CDR1 as SGHTA and CDR2 as FQGNSA. Trimming removed 5 bases at V and 5 bases at J, with 16 bases between. CDR3 DNA sequence: TGTGCCAGCAGCCCCCAAACAGGGTCCCACGAGCAGTACTTC. The encoded protein is CASSPQTGSHEQYF.

The count of this clone is one. The genes are TRBV10-3 and TRBJ2-7; 8 nucleotides line up with TRBD1. This CDR3 is built from 16 residues. The junction had 8 bases not matched to a gene; V was cut back by 2 bases and J by 2 bases. Germline CDR1 and CDR2: ENHRY and SYGVKD. The CDR3: CAISEPPDRGTYEQYF. As DNA, the CDR3 is TGTGCCATCAGTGAGCCCCCCGACAGGGGCACCTACGAGCAGTACTTC.